Listed below are T cell receptor beta chains from one sample, sequenced in a study of blood T cell repertoires in COVID-19. The protocol was immunoSEQ multiplex PCR, while the TCRdb copy is restricted to in-frame clones and leaves out a portion. Among around 150,000 clones listed, 87% were seen once. Sequencing input: peripheral blood. The receptors stem from a woman aged 60-70 years who had recovered from COVID-19. Each CDR3 is given with its conserved first and last residue. Fields, in order: J gene, D gene, clone size, V gene, CDR3 DNA, CDR3 protein. The D gene is left open where the match is weak. Only part of the rows carry a size: once, few, many, or a class if the clone is expanded.

>TRBJ2-2|-|-|TRBV7-2
TGTGCCAGCAGCTTAATGGGGGCGGAGACCGGGGAGCTGTTTTTT
CASSLMGAETGELFF
>TRBJ1-1|-|-|TRBV18
TGTGCCAGCTCACCACTCATTTCCACTGAAGCTTTCTTT
CASSPLISTEAFF
>TRBJ2-5|TRBD2|-|TRBV5-4
TGTGCCAGCAGCTCGTCCGGATCGAGCGGGGCCGGGGAGACCCAGTACTTC
CASSSSGSSGAGETQYF
>TRBJ1-5|-|-|TRBV5-1
TGCGCCAGCAGCCCCGCTGGGGCCGGGGGAAATCAGCCCCAGCATTTT
CASSPAGAGGNQPQHF
>TRBJ2-3|-|-|TRBV14
TGTGCCAGCAGCGCTGAGCGGTACACAGATACGCAGTATTTT
CASSAERYTDTQYF
>TRBJ2-5|-|-|TRBV20-1
TGCAGTGCTAGTATTCTTGGGCAGACCCAAGAGACCCAGTACTTC
CSASILGQTQETQYF
>TRBJ1-2|TRBD1|-|TRBV3-1/TRBV3-2
TGTGCCAGCAGCCAGGTAGGGGGCAATGGCTACACCTTC
CASSQVGGNGYTF
>TRBJ2-7|-|-|TRBV28
TGTGCCAGCAGAAAACTAGGCTACGAGCAGTACTTC
CASRKLGYEQYF
>TRBJ2-1|-|-|TRBV30
TGTGCCTGGAGCAAGAGGGCGGGGGACAGGAAGTTCTTC
CAWSKRAGDRKFF
>TRBJ2-5|TRBD2|-|TRBV4-1
TGCGCCAGCAGCCATCCGGGACTAGCCCAAGAGACCCAGTACTTC
CASSHPGLAQETQYF
>TRBJ1-3|TRBD1|-|TRBV6-5
TGTGCCAGCATCCCAGGACAGGCCGGGGACACCATATATTTT
CASIPGQAGDTIYF
>TRBJ2-7|TRBD2|-|TRBV28
TGTGCCAGTACCGGGGGGGATACCTACGAGCAGTACTTC
CASTGGDTYEQYF
>TRBJ1-6|-|-|TRBV7-8
TGTGCCAGCAGCCCCAGGAGGACAGCAAATAATTCACCCCTCCACTTT
CASSPRRTANNSPLHF
>TRBJ1-5|-|few|TRBV5-1
TGCGCCAGCAGCGGGGCCTTCAATCAGCCCCAGCATTTT
CASSGAFNQPQHF
>TRBJ2-7|-|once|TRBV7-9
TGTGCCAGCAGTCCGGACACGCAAATCTACGAGCAGTACTTC
CASSPDTQIYEQYF
>TRBJ1-2|-|-|TRBV5-1
TGCGCCAGCAGAAACGACAGGATCGGCTACACCTTC
CASRNDRIGYTF
>TRBJ2-3|TRBD2|-|TRBV24-1
TGTGCCACCAGTGGCCCTACAGCGGGGGGTTCCACAGATACGCAGTATTTT
CATSGPTAGGSTDTQYF
>TRBJ2-1|TRBD2|-|TRBV3-1/TRBV3-2
TGTGCCAGCAGCCAAGATGGTAGGCTAGCGGGGGGGAAAATCTACAATGAGCAGTTCTTC
CASSQDGRLAGGKIYNEQFF
>TRBJ1-6|TRBD1|-|TRBV27
TGTGCCAGCAGTCCCAGGACAGGGGGGGAATCACCCCTCCACTTT
CASSPRTGGESPLHF
>TRBJ2-7|-|-|TRBV10-1
TGCGCCAGCAGTGAGGGACAGTCTCTTTACTTC
CASSEGQSLYF
>TRBJ2-3|TRBD2|-|TRBV5-1
TGCGCCAGCAGCTCCTGGAAACTAGCGGGGGGGCGAACAGATACGCAGTATTTT
CASSSWKLAGGRTDTQYF
>TRBJ1-2|-|-|TRBV3-1/TRBV3-2
TGTGCCAGCAGCCTATTACAGGGAACTGGCTACACCTTC
CASSLLQGTGYTF
>TRBJ1-1|TRBD1|-|TRBV5-1
TGCGCCAGCAGCTTTACGGGACAGGGGGCTGGTGAAGCTTTCTTT
CASSFTGQGAGEAFF
>TRBJ2-5|TRBD2|-|TRBV11-2
TGTGCCAGCAGCGCACTAGCGGCCGGAGAGACCCAGTACTTC
CASSALAAGETQYF
>TRBJ1-5|-|-|TRBV12-3/TRBV12-4
TGTGCCAGCAGCTACAATCAGCCCCAGCATTTT
CASSYNQPQHF
>TRBJ2-7|TRBD1|-|TRBV6-4
TGTGCCAGCATTTCAGGGGGCCCCTACGAGCAGTACTTC
CASISGGPYEQYF
>TRBJ2-7|-|-|TRBV2
TGTGCCAGCAGTGTTTGGCAGGGGAAAAACGAGCAGTACTTC
CASSVWQGKNEQYF
>TRBJ2-7|-|-|TRBV30
TGTGCCTGGATCCCCCGGGGGGCCGGGGAGCAGTACTTC
CAWIPRGAGEQYF
>TRBJ2-5|-|once|TRBV9
TGTGCCAGCAGCCCTCAGGGCACACAAGAGACCCAGTACTTC
CASSPQGTQETQYF
>TRBJ1-5|-|-|TRBV28
TGTGCCACCCTTACTGGGGGGGAGGGCAATCAGCCCCAGCATTTT
CATLTGGEGNQPQHF
>TRBJ2-3|-|-|TRBV21-1
TGTGCCAGCAGCGGCGGGCGGGATACGCAGTATTTT
CASSGGRDTQYF
>TRBJ1-2|-|-|TRBV7-9
TGTGCCAGCAGCCAAATACAGGGTGGGCATGGCTACACCTTC
CASSQIQGGHGYTF
>TRBJ2-7|-|-|TRBV5-1
TGCGCCAGCAGCCCGCCGGGACAAGCCTACGAGCAGTACTTC
CASSPPGQAYEQYF
>TRBJ2-2|-|-|TRBV5-4
TGTGCCAGCAGCCTAGAGGGGGGGCCCCGCACCGGGGAGCTGTTTTTT
CASSLEGGPRTGELFF
>TRBJ1-4|TRBD1|-|TRBV27
TGTGCCAGCAGTTCCGGGACAGGGTATGAAAAACTGTTTTTT
CASSSGTGYEKLFF
>TRBJ1-5|TRBD1|-|TRBV15
TGTGCCACCAGTACCACAGGGGCCAGCAATCAGCCCCAGCATTTT
CATSTTGASNQPQHF
>TRBJ2-1|-|-|TRBV5-5
TGTGCCAGCAGCTTGCAGCGCCTGGAGAGCGGTGAGCAGTTCTTC
CASSLQRLESGEQFF
>TRBJ1-2|-|few|TRBV3-1/TRBV3-2
TGTGCCAGCAGGGGAGGGAACACGGGCTACACCTTC
CASRGGNTGYTF
>TRBJ2-3|TRBD1|-|TRBV19
TGTGCCAGTAGTATAGGAAGGGGGCCAGATACGCAGTATTTT
CASSIGRGPDTQYF
>TRBJ2-5|-|-|TRBV24-1
TGTGCCACCAGTGATTTGGGCTCTGGCCAGATACAAGAGACCCAGTACTTC
CATSDLGSGQIQETQYF
>TRBJ1-5|-|-|TRBV5-1
TGCGCCAGCAGCATTAAGCGGGGTCAGCCCCAGCATTTT
CASSIKRGQPQHF
>TRBJ1-3|TRBD1|few|TRBV5-4
TGTGCCAGCAGTTCAGGGGGCGTCAGCTCTGGAAACACCATATATTTT
CASSSGGVSSGNTIYF
>TRBJ1-5|-|-|TRBV12-3/TRBV12-4
TGTGCCAGCAGTTCTTATAGCAATCAGCCCCAGCATTTT
CASSSYSNQPQHF
>TRBJ2-2|-|-|TRBV3-1/TRBV3-2
TGTGCCAGCAGCCCGAACGGGTCGCCCGGGGAGCTGTTTTTT
CASSPNGSPGELFF
>TRBJ1-1|TRBD1|-|TRBV7-3
TGTGCCAGCAGCTTGACAGGGGGCCACACTGAAGCTTTCTTT
CASSLTGGHTEAFF
>TRBJ1-2|-|once|TRBV5-1
TGCGCCAGCAGCTTGGCAGTGACAAACTATGGCTACACCTTC
CASSLAVTNYGYTF
>TRBJ1-1|-|-|TRBV7-9
TGTGCCAGCAGTCGACCAGGGGTTGGTGAAGCTTTCTTT
CASSRPGVGEAFF
>TRBJ2-7|-|-|TRBV9
TGTGCCAGCAGCCCTAACGTTGGCTACGAGCAGTACTTC
CASSPNVGYEQYF
>TRBJ1-1|-|-|TRBV7-6
TGTGCCAGCAGGCAAACAGGGCTCACTGAAGCTTTCTTT
CASRQTGLTEAFF
>TRBJ1-2|TRBD1|-|TRBV2
TGTGCCAGCAGTGGGTCAGGGGGCTTTTGGGATGGCTACACCTTC
CASSGSGGFWDGYTF
>TRBJ2-7|-|-|TRBV27
TGTGCCAGCAGTCCCCTGACAGAGAACTACGAGCAGTACTTC
CASSPLTENYEQYF
>TRBJ2-5|-|-|TRBV5-1
TGCGCCAGCAGCTTGGGCTACAGAGAAGAGACCCAGTACTTC
CASSLGYREETQYF